This record covers a single T cell receptor (beta chain). Its antigen remains unidentified. This entry is derived from a study of CD8 T cells in ankylosing spondylitis. Broader study findings: Earlier work had already found some motif variants in reactive arthritis synovial fluid and blood. Reports say disease-linked clones showed up significantly more in matched ankylosing spondylitis synovial fluid. Characteristic of ankylosing spondylitis blood, it appeared, was a TCR beta motif comprising roughly 8 highly homologous variants.

Germline assignment: CDR1 SGHVS and CDR2 FNYEAQ. Trimming left V 5 bases short and J 6 bases short, with 16 bases between. The CDR3 totals 14 residues. From the 5' RACE reads, TCRdb called clonotypes with MiXCR, one entry per CDR3 protein. The repertoire consists of 670,000 or so distinct CDR3 sequences, with under 20% occurring once and the leading ten covering under 20%. What was sequenced was blood, either unsorted or a sorted T cell fraction (not recorded which). J is TRBJ1-1 and V is TRBV7-6, with a possible D match to TRBD1 (5 bases). The sequence was collected from a male donor with ankylosing spondylitis. CDR3 DNA sequence: TGTGCCAGCAGCGTATCGGGGGGACGATCTGAAGCTTTCTTT. The encoded protein is CASSVSGGRSEAFF.